Listed here are 3 T cell receptor beta chains from one sample, sequenced in a study of T cells in Graves' hyperthyroidism and ophthalmopathy. RNA transcripts were the template for amplifying TCR beta CDR3 regions. The study used the HTBI primer set for a first-round RT-PCR of the TCR CDR3. TCRdb independently ran MiXCR on the multiplex PCR reads; one entry per CDR3 protein. The sample records roughly 300,000 distinct CDR3 sequences, approximately 15% being singletons. The sequencing input was blood. Receptors originate from a woman in her thirties with Graves' hyperthyroidism.

This clonotype was observed at least ten times. V and J are TRBV20-1 and TRBJ2-3; either TRBD1 or TRBD2 may supply D (5 bases each). The CDR3 is 14 amino acids. The ends were cut back, 5 bases at V and 1 base at J, with 13 bases in the middle. Germline loops: CDR1 DFQATT, CDR2 SNEGSKA (reference sequence). The CDR3 bases are TGCAGTGCTCCGGACTGGGGCGGCACAGATACGCAGTATTTT. Its protein product is CSAPDWGGTDTQYF.

In this sample, this clonotype turned up a few times. This chain joins TRBV29-1 and TRBJ2-2; 7 bases are shared with TRBD2. Germline V gene lookup returns CDR1 SQVTM and CDR2 ANQGSEA. CDR3 length: 13 residues. The junction had 4 bases not matched to a gene; V was cut back by 7 bases and J by 2 bases. In DNA form, the CDR3 reads TGCAGCGGGCGGGAGCTCAACACCGGGGAGCTGTTTTTT. Protein: CSGRELNTGELFF.

The table lists this clonotype with many counts. Written as DNA, the CDR3 is TGTGCCAGCAGCTTAGATCTAGGCGGAGAGCAGTACTTC. It encodes CASSLDLGGEQYF. The chain uses TRBV11-2 and TRBJ2-7; D is unresolved. This CDR3 spans 13 amino acids. Germline V gene data show CDR1 as SGHAT and CDR2 as FQNNGV. The ends were cut back, 0 bases at V and 7 bases at J, with 10 bases in the middle.